The next 12 T cell receptor beta chains were all read from a single sample in a study of Ad26.COV2.S vaccination and SARS-CoV-2 variants. The data were produced by immunoSEQ multiplex PCR, yet TCRdb's version contains in-frame clones alone and is incomplete. The profile shows a few hundred thousand clones, around 90% of them singletons. Treatment noted: 15 to 20 received Ad26.COV2.S at low or high dose, single or two shots; five or six received placebo; per-sample allocation not given. Material that was analyzed had been drawn on day 63 after the first vaccine or placebo injection. The material sequenced was peripheral blood, taken in a trial of Ad26.COV2.S vaccine versus placebo. Receptor source: a person between 18 and 59 years old who received the Ad26.COV2.S COVID-19 vaccine or a placebo.

This clone occurred a few times. This rearrangement joins TRBV4-3 to TRBJ2-1; 8 bases fit TRBD2. This CDR3 contains 14 residues. The junction had 7 bases not matched to a gene; V was cut back by 4 bases and J by 8 bases. CDR1 LGHNA and CDR2 YSLEER come from the germline V gene. The CDR3 loop is CASSPYRGGHEQFF. As DNA, the CDR3 is TGCGCCAGCAGCCCTTATCGGGGGGGTCATGAGCAGTTCTTC.

The rearrangement uses TRBV6-1 and TRBJ1-3, with D possibly being TRBD1 (5 bases). The germline V gene has CDR1 MNHNS and CDR2 SASEGT. The CDR3 length is 15 residues. V lost 3 bases and J 6 bases, leaving 15 bases between the germline ends. CDR3 nucleotide sequence: TGTGCCAGCAGTGACCGGGGCAAGACGGCAAACACCATATATTTT. Amino acids: CASSDRGKTANTIYF.

The chain combines TRBV7-9 with TRBJ1-2; no firm D call. The germline gives CDR1 SEHNR, CDR2 FQNEAQ (reference sequence). With 1 base removed from V and 3 bases from J, the gap between germline ends came to 6 bases. This CDR3 has 13 amino acids. The DNA for the CDR3 is TGTGCCAGCAGCTTAGGTGGAGACTATGGCTACACCTTC. Protein product: CASSLGGDYGYTF.

This clone was counted between two and nine times. The V gene is TRBV6-4, the J gene TRBJ2-1; D might be TRBD2 (6 bases). The V end was cut by 0 bases, the J end by 5 bases, with 11 bases between. The CDR3 consists of 15 residues. Per germline, CDR1 MRHNA and CDR2 SNTAGT. For the CDR3, the DNA is TGTGCCAGCAGTGACTCAAGCGGGCCACACAATGAGCAGTTCTTC. Translated: CASSDSSGPHNEQFF.

V gene TRBV18 combines with J gene TRBJ2-7, with unresolved D. The CDR3 spans 14 residues. With 3 bases removed from V and 5 bases from J, the gap between germline ends came to 14 bases. Germline V gene lookup returns CDR1 KGHSH and CDR2 LQKENI. The CDR3 loop reads CASSPEHLIDEQYF. For the CDR3, the DNA is TGTGCCAGCTCACCGGAGCATCTTATCGACGAGCAGTACTTC.

The genes are TRBV7-9 and TRBJ1-1; weak D call: TRBD1 (5 bases). Per germline, CDR1 SEHNR and CDR2 FQNEAQ (reference sequence). CDR3 size: 13 residues. Trimming shortened V by 2 bases and J by 4 bases, and 8 bases separated the two germline ends. The CDR3 loop is CASSLLGPTEAFF. In DNA form, the CDR3 reads TGTGCCAGCAGCTTATTGGGGCCCACTGAAGCTTTCTTT.

This chain links TRBV28 with TRBJ2-7; no definite D call. The length of the CDR3 is 12 residues. Deletions cut 7 bases from V and 2 bases from J, with 9 bases between. CDR1 and CDR2 from the germline V gene are MDHEN and SYDVKM. CDR3 loop: CASILGTYEQYF. In DNA, the CDR3 is TGTGCCAGCATCCTAGGTACCTACGAGCAGTACTTC.

In this sample, this clone turned up a few times. The genes are TRBV6-6 and TRBJ2-7, with TRBD2 matching over 12 bases. The CDR3 is 15 residues long. J gave up 6 bases and V 2 bases, and 5 bases lay outside the gene matches. Germline CDR1 MNHNY, CDR2 SVGAGI (reference sequence). CDR3 DNA: TGTGCCAGCAGTTACCCACTAGCGGGAGGATTCGAGCAGTACTTC. Amino acid sequence: CASSYPLAGGFEQYF.

A single count supports this clone. This chain connects TRBV28 to TRBJ1-1, with D possibly TRBD1 on 6 matching bases. This CDR3 is built from 12 residues. Germline V CDR1 and CDR2: MDHEN, SYDVKM. Between the trimmed V and J ends, which lost 5 bases and 11 bases, there was a span of 15 bases. CDR3 sequence (DNA): TGTGCCAGCAGTCCTAGGAGGACAGACGCTTTCTTT. It codes for CASSPRRTDAFF.

The CDR3 DNA sequence: TGTGCCAGCAGCTTCTCGGGACGGTCGAGCACAGATACGCAGTATTTT. This encodes CASSFSGRSSTDTQYF. This chain uses TRBV11-2 with TRBJ2-3, with D possibly being TRBD1 or TRBD2 (5 bases each). The V gene's germline CDR1 is SGHAT and CDR2 FQNNGV. Trimming shortened V by 3 bases and J by 0 bases, and 13 bases separated the two germline ends. The CDR3 covers 16 residues.

This chain joins TRBV9 and TRBJ2-3; D remains unclear. The CDR3 has 16 residues. Germline CDR1 and CDR2: SGDLS and YYNGEE. The V end was cut by 0 bases, the J end by 1 base, with 12 bases between. CDR3 coding DNA: TGTGCCAGCAGCGTAGCTCACGGTATTGGCACAGATACGCAGTATTTT. Translating it yields CASSVAHGIGTDTQYF.

V is TRBV18 and J is TRBJ1-6; D not certain. V lost 1 base to trimming and J lost 7 bases, with 14 bases between them. CDR1 is KGHSH, CDR2 LQKENI, per germline. The CDR3 is 16 amino acids. DNA of the CDR3: TGTGCCAGCTCACCACGACGACTACTGGGCAATTCACCCCTCCACTTT. Protein product: CASSPRRLLGNSPLHF.